This T cell receptor beta chain came from a study of blood T cells in healthy people across ages. Study-level information: Template switching recovered approximately one barcoded beta molecule for every two T cells.

The CDR3 is made up of 11 amino acids. V gave up 3 bases and J gave up 7 bases, with 8 bases separating them. Germline-derived CDR1 and CDR2 are SGDLS and YYNGEE. Combining a sample-barcoded 5' primer with a J-beta primer mix, a second PCR ran for 7 to 11 cycles. From the 5' RACE reads, TCRdb called clonotypes with MiXCR, one entry per CDR3 protein. Of about 1.1 million distinct CDR3 sequences listed, more than 30% were seen once; the top ten hold around 13%. This chain connects TRBV9 to TRBJ2-7; D ambiguous. The specimen was blood. The clonotype originates from a young man in good health. DNA for the CDR3: TGTGCCAGCAGCGACCACAATGAGCAGTACTTC. Translation gives CASSDHNEQYF. Supplemented by reference TRBV9 and TRBJ2-7, the full variable domain reads DSGVTQTPKHLITATGQRVTLRCSPRSGDLSVYWYQQSLDQGLQFLIQYYNGEERAKGNILERFSAQQFPDLHSELNLSSLELGDSALYFCASSDHNEQYFGPGTRLTVT.